The sequence of this T cell receptor beta chain was determined in a study of response to subunit inactivated influenza vaccine. The CDR3 contains 14 residues. V was trimmed by 5 bases and J by 4 bases, leaving 14 bases between them. TCRdb called the RT-PCR reads again in MiXCR, with one record for every CDR3 protein. The data show roughly 540,000 distinct CDR3 sequences, with approximately 22% seen just once and 2.5% to 3% held by the top ten. This clonotype occurred many times. A further study also used this sample, focusing on T cells expressing NK-cell markers. As reported in that work: Beta-chain TCR cDNA was generated via 5'RACE template switching with UMIs.

V usage is TRBV12-3 or TRBV12-4 and J usage is TRBJ2-5; a weak D match, TRBD2 (6 bases). The receptor was derived from a man aged 45-65 years who received an inactivated influenza vaccine. Sequenced material: CD4+ T cells sorted from PBMCs, taken approximately 13 days after vaccination. This chain's CDR3 is CASSLGGLAETQYF. The CDR3 nucleotides read TGTGCCAGCAGTCTGGGGGGATTAGCAGAGACCCAGTACTTC.